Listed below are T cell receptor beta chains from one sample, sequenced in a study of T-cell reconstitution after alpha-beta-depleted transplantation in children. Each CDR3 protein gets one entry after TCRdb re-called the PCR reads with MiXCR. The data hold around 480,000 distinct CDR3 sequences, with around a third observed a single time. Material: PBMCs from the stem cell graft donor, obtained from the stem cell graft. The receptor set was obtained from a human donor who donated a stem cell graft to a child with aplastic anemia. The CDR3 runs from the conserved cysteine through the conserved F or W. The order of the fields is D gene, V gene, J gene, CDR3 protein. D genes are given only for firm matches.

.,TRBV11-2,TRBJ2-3,CASSPWAVGTGGTDTQYF
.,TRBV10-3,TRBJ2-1,CAIRPGVHNEQFF
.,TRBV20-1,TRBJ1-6,CSASVGVGSPLHF
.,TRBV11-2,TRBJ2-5,CASSSRLRRETQYF
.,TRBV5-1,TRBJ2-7,CASSLYSYEQYF
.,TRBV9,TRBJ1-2,CASSAGQRFNYGYTF
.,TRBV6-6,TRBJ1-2,CASSYPREGYTF
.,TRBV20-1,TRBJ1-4,CSARDWGIHRDLNEKLFF
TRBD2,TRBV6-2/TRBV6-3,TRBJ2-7,CASSFASGRYEQYF
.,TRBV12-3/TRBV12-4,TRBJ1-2,CASSFNGRKYGYTF
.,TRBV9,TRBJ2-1,CASSVDRETLIRDNEQFF
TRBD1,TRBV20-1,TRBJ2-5,CSAYRQGRETQYF
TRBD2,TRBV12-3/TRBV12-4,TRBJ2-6,CASSARLAGDSGANVLTF
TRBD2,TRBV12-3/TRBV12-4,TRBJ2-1,CASSLALAGIDEQFF
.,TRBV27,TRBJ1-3,CASSSRGLSGNTIYF
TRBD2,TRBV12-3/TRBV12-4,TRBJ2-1,CASREEIEQFF
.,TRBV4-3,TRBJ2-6,CASSQESGVAGANVLTF
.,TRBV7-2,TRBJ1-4,CASRDSEANEKLFF
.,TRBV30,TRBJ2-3,CAWSVPINTQYF
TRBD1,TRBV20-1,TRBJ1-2,CSASLGGSGYTF
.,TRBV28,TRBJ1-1,CAGTGTSNTEAFF
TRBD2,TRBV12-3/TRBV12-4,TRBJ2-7,CASSLGAGGFVEQYF
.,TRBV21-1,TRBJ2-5,CASSNPGGGETQYF
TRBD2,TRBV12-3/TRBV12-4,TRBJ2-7,CASSLGPGGEQYF
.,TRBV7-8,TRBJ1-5,CASSLHENSMQPQHF
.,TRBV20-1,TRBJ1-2,CSARDGSTTVGRDYGYTF
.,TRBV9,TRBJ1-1,CASSPTGRENTEAFF
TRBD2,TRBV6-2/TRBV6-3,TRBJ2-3,CASRAGGPVDTQYF
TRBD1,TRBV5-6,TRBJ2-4,CASSLYFGTGGVDIQYF